The clone carrying this T cell receptor (beta chain) was recorded once. The antigen is unknown. The data derive from a study of cytomegalovirus exposure and HLA in healthy donors. The overall study: An earlier analysis found fewer than 120 million unique TCR beta sequences from 150 million to 200 million T cells. Study outcomes and limitations: With DRB1 most and HLA-C fewest, TCR association rates differed between HLA loci in a later analysis.

The PCR contained 60 Vbeta and 13 Jbeta primers. Profiling relied on immunoSEQ multiplex PCR, and the TCRdb table lists in-frame clones only, not all of them. The sample yields some 130,000 clones, around 70% seen once. The CDR3 extends over 16 amino acids. The junction had 9 bases not matched to a gene; V was cut back by 5 bases and J by 3 bases. Germline CDR1 reads SGHTA; CDR2 reads FQGNSA. This TCR was sampled from a male donor in good health and CMV-seronegative. The sample taken for sequencing was PBMCs. V gene TRBV7-2 combines with J gene TRBJ2-3, with TRBD2 matching over 9 bases. CDR3 region: CASSAFSRGGTDTQYF. The CDR3, as DNA: TGTGCCAGCAGCGCCTTCTCGCGGGGGGGAACAGATACGCAGTATTTT. Variable domain in full (rest from reference TRBV7-2 and TRBJ2-3): GAGVSQSPSNKVTEKGKDVELRCDPISGHTALYWYRQSLGQGLEFLIYFQGNSAPDKSGLPSDRFSAERTGGSVSTLTIQRTQQEDSAVYLCASSAFSRGGTDTQYFGPGTRLTVL.